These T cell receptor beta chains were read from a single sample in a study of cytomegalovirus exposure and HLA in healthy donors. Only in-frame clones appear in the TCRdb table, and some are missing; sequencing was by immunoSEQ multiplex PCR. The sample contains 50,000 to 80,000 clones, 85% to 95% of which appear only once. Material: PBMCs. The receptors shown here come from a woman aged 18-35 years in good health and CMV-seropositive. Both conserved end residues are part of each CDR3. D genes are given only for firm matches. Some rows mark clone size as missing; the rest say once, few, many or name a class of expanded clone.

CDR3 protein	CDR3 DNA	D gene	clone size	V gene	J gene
CASSPGTSVNNEQFF	TGTGCCAGCTCACCGGGGACTAGCGTTAACAATGAGCAGTTCTTC	TRBD2	NA	TRBV18	TRBJ2-1
CASSLAGGWEETQYF	TGCGCCAGCAGCTTGGCCGGGGGTTGGGAGGAGACCCAGTACTTC	NA	NA	TRBV5-1	TRBJ2-5
CASTQGGSQPQHF	TGTGCCAGCACTCAGGGGGGAAGTCAGCCCCAGCATTTT	TRBD1	once	TRBV2	TRBJ1-5
CASSLGAQGGRETQYF	TGTGCCAGCAGCTTAGGGGCACAGGGCGGGCGAGAGACCCAGTACTTC	NA	NA	TRBV7-6	TRBJ2-5
CASSQDRGVGATNEKLFF	TGCGCCAGCAGTCAGGACAGGGGGGTAGGAGCAACTAATGAAAAACTGTTTTTT	TRBD1	NA	TRBV23-1	TRBJ1-4
CASSLAVLNEQFF	TGCGCCAGCAGCTTGGCCGTTTTGAATGAGCAGTTCTTC	NA	NA	TRBV5-1	TRBJ2-1
CASSPSGGAYNEQFF	TGTGCCAGCAGTCCAAGCGGGGGGGCTTACAATGAGCAGTTCTTC	TRBD2	NA	TRBV28	TRBJ2-1
CASSWQALASNYNEQFF	TGTGCCAGCAGTTGGCAGGCACTAGCTTCCAACTACAATGAGCAGTTCTTC	NA	NA	TRBV27	TRBJ2-1
CASSQDRRVSYNEQFF	TGTGCCAGCAGCCAAGATCGCCGGGTCTCCTACAATGAGCAGTTCTTC	NA	NA	TRBV4-2	TRBJ2-1
CASSLAMLGARNEKLFF	TGTGCCAGCAGCTTAGCAATGCTGGGGGCGCGGAATGAAAAACTGTTTTTT	NA	NA	TRBV7-2	TRBJ1-4
CSAERQGETQYF	TGCAGCGCGGAGCGACAGGGGGAGACCCAGTACTTC	TRBD1	NA	TRBV29-1	TRBJ2-5
CASSSGTGKPGANVLTF	TGTGCCAGCAGTTCCGGGACAGGGAAACCTGGGGCCAACGTCCTGACTTTC	TRBD1	NA	TRBV28	TRBJ2-6
CASGEWGGEAFF	TGTGCCAGCGGGGAGTGGGGAGGTGAAGCTTTCTTT	NA	NA	TRBV6-6	TRBJ1-1
CASSLPGLAETQYF	TGTGCCAGCAGCTTGCCAGGGCTGGCGGAGACCCAGTACTTC	NA	NA	TRBV5-4	TRBJ2-5
CASSSGGKRGEQYF	TGTGCCAGTAGTAGCGGGGGAAAGAGGGGCGAGCAGTACTTC	TRBD2	NA	TRBV19	TRBJ2-7
CASSLSQSTDTQYF	TGTGCCAGCAGCTTATCCCAGAGCACAGATACGCAGTATTTT	NA	NA	TRBV7-9	TRBJ2-3
CASSLTLYDYNEQFF	TGTGCCAGCAGTTTAACACTATATGACTACAATGAGCAGTTCTTC	NA	NA	TRBV27	TRBJ2-1
CASSLGTSGIPLSSYEQYF	TGTGCCAGCAGCTTGGGGACTAGCGGGATTCCCCTAAGCTCCTACGAGCAGTACTTC	TRBD2	once	TRBV5-4	TRBJ2-7
CASRTTGGTEAFF	TGTGCCAGCAGAACCACCGGCGGGACTGAAGCTTTCTTT	NA	NA	TRBV7-9	TRBJ1-1
CASSQGERVEQFF	TGTGCCAGCAGCCAAGGGGAGCGGGTGGAGCAGTTCTTC	NA	NA	TRBV4-2	TRBJ2-1
CASSITGVNEQYF	TGTGCCAGTAGTATCACGGGAGTCAACGAGCAGTACTTC	NA	NA	TRBV19	TRBJ2-7
CASSAYSPRQGASYEQYF	TGTGCCAGTAGTGCCTACTCACCCAGGCAGGGGGCATCCTACGAGCAGTACTTC	TRBD1	NA	TRBV19	TRBJ2-7
CAWGQSSYNEQFF	TGTGCCTGGGGCCAAAGCTCCTACAATGAGCAGTTCTTC	NA	NA	TRBV30	TRBJ2-1
CASSPLQGTYEQYF	TGTGCCAGCAGCCCCCTTCAGGGGACCTACGAGCAGTACTTC	NA	NA	TRBV11-2	TRBJ2-7
CASSVGGQADYGYTF	TGTGCCAGCAGCGTAGGGGGACAGGCGGACTATGGCTACACCTTC	TRBD1	once	TRBV9	TRBJ1-2
CASSEWGGPQYF	TGTGCCAGCAGTGAATGGGGGGGGCCGCAGTATTTT	NA	once	TRBV6-1	TRBJ2-3
CASSPPTRRTEAFF	TGTGCCAGCAGTCCCCCGACCCGGCGGACTGAAGCTTTCTTT	NA	NA	TRBV6-9	TRBJ1-1
CASSQQPGVADTQYF	TGCGCCAGCTCTCAACAGCCGGGGGTTGCAGATACGCAGTATTTT	NA	once	TRBV10-1	TRBJ2-3
CASSLSRGAFRGYTF	TGTGCCAGCAGTTTATCTAGGGGTGCGTTTCGGGGCTACACCTTC	NA	NA	TRBV27	TRBJ1-2
CSVEPSTSDTQYF	TGCAGCGTTGAACCCTCGACTTCAGATACGCAGTATTTT	NA	NA	TRBV29-1	TRBJ2-3
CASSIEAGGGETQYF	TGTGCCAGTAGTATAGAAGCCGGCGGGGGTGAGACCCAGTACTTC	TRBD2	NA	TRBV19	TRBJ2-5
CATSGGAWLAGNEQFF	TGTGCCACCAGCGGTGGCGCGTGGCTAGCGGGGAATGAGCAGTTCTTC	TRBD2	NA	TRBV15	TRBJ2-1
CASRAGTGRLKNIQYF	TGTGCCAGCAGAGCCGGGACAGGGAGGCTCAAAAACATTCAGTACTTC	TRBD1	NA	TRBV28	TRBJ2-4